This TCR beta chain was retrieved from a study of blood T cell repertoires in COVID-19. The overall study: Researchers got acute and convalescent COVID-19 samples from the United States, Italy and Spain. T cells, B-cell-depleted T cells, or PBMCs supplied cDNA or gDNA.

Using immunoSEQ multiplex PCR, the repertoire was profiled, and TCRdb retains in-frame clones only, with some absent. Among about 160,000 clones listed, 80% were seen once. Participants came from roughly 25 US areas, aged about 18 to 89 years. Cohort placement rested on clinical history that participants reported themselves. Losses at the gene ends were 7 bases for V and 4 bases for J; bases not matched to a gene: 15. Germline CDR1 SNHLY, CDR2 FYNNEI. CDR3 length: 18 amino acids. V gene TRBV2 combines with J gene TRBJ2-3, with 12 bases lining up with TRBD2. Sequencing was carried out using PBMCs or T cells enriched from blood (not recorded which). This TCR was sampled from a woman between 55 and 75 years old who had recovered from COVID-19. The CDR3 loop is CASKDGTSGPPRSDTQYF. Written as DNA, the CDR3 is TGTGCCAGCAAGGATGGGACTAGCGGGCCCCCGAGGTCAGATACGCAGTATTTT.